These 28 T cell receptor beta chains were all obtained from the same sample, sequenced in a study of regulatory T cells in long-lasting Graves disease (dated by TCRdb to the early 2020s). This specimen's time point label, per the study, means: persistent/refractory GD, antithyroid drugs over 5 years with positive TRAb. For both TCR sequencing and RNA sequencing, RNA was extracted from PBMCs in TRIzol. The library was made by multiplex PCR. Data came from an Illumina HiSeq 4000. iRepertoire HTBI primers and Arm-PCR amplification of CDR3 regions were used to construct TCR beta libraries. In TCRdb, the public reads were trimmed at Q25 with fastp and aligned with MiXCR, with productive beta chains retained. Every entry covers one CDR3 protein and lists the most common genes and DNA from its rows. The sample records roughly 430,000 distinct CDR3 sequences, under 25% of which are singletons. The ten largest clones represent 13% to 15% of the sample.

The source material was peripheral blood mononuclear cells (PBMCs), sampled when the disease was refractory, from a patient treated with antithyroid drugs. These receptors all come from a female donor with Graves disease.

The rearrangement uses TRBV15 and TRBJ2-3; D gene ambiguous. Trimming cost V 1 base and J 6 bases, with 5 bases left between them. The CDR3 runs to 12 residues. CDR1 is LNHNV and CDR2 is YYDKDF in the germline V gene (reference sequence). The CDR3 DNA follows: TGTGCCACCAGCAGAGTAGGGGATACGCAGTATTTT. As protein: CATSRVGDTQYF. Combining the CDR3 with reference TRBV15 and TRBJ2-3 gives the whole variable domain DAMVIQNPRYQVTQFGKPVTLSCSQTLNHNVMYWYQQKSSQAPKLLFHYYDKDFNNEADTPDNFQSRRPNTSFCFLDIRSPGLGDTAMYLCATSRVGDTQYFGPGTRLTVL.

V gene TRBV5-1 combines with J gene TRBJ2-1; 8 nucleotides match TRBD2. CDR3 length: 17 residues. Germline CDR1 and CDR2: SGHRS and YFSETQ. V lost 4 bases, J lost 9 bases, and 18 bases stayed unmatched. CDR3 sequence reads: CASSPFLAGTWWIEQFF. CDR3 nucleotide sequence: TGCGCCAGCAGCCCGTTTTTAGCGGGGACTTGGTGGATTGAGCAGTTCTTC.

This clonotype came up many times. V is TRBV2 and J is TRBJ1-5; D gene uncertain. V lost 4 bases to trimming and J lost 3 bases, with 7 bases between them. Germline V gives CDR1 SNHLY, CDR2 FYNNEI. The CDR3 contains 13 residues. This CDR3 reads CASSGTDNQPQHF. CDR3 coding DNA: TGTGCCAGCAGTGGGACGGACAATCAGCCCCAGCATTTT. Full variable domain (rest looked up from reference TRBV2 and TRBJ1-5): EPEVTQTPSHQVTQMGQEVILRCVPISNHLYFYWYRQILGQKVEFLVSFYNNEISEKSEIFDDQFSVERPDGSNFTLKIRSTKLEDSAMYFCASSGTDNQPQHFGDGTRLSIL.

The V call is TRBV13, the J call TRBJ2-1; 7 bases fit TRBD2. CDR3 length: 20 residues. CDR1 and CDR2 (germline): PRHDT, FYEKMQ (reference sequence). Trimming cost V 5 bases and J 5 bases; bases outside gene matches: 24. The chain's CDR3 is CASSREDGKGFRARDNEQFF. In DNA, the CDR3 is TGTGCCAGCAGCCGGGAGGACGGGAAAGGGTTCCGGGCTAGGGACAATGAGCAGTTCTTC.

This clonotype was observed at least ten times. This chain links TRBV12-3 or TRBV12-4 with TRBJ1-2; D uncertain. The CDR3 extends over 11 amino acids. V lost 4 bases to trimming and J lost 8 bases, with 8 bases between them. The CDR3: CASSSGSGYTF. Written as DNA, the CDR3 is TGTGCCAGCAGTTCGGGGTCCGGCTACACCTTC.

The chain joins TRBV14 to TRBJ1-2, with no clear D. This CDR3 contains 12 residues. The V and J ends lost 3 bases and 6 bases respectively, with 8 bases between them. In germline, CDR1 is SGHDN, CDR2 FVKESK. The CDR3, as DNA: TGTGCCAGCAGCCAGGGCAACCATGGCTACACCTTC. Protein product: CASSQGNHGYTF. The variable domain in full, completed from reference TRBV14 and TRBJ1-2, reads EAGVTQFPSHSVIEKGQTVTLRCDPISGHDNLYWYRRVMGKEIKFLLHFVKESKQDESGMPNNRFLAERTGGTYSTLKVQPAELEDSGVYFCASSQGNHGYTFGSGTRLTVV.

This clonotype showed up just a few times. A clone one base away is much larger, so this may be a read error. The chain has TRBV2 and TRBJ2-5; D might be TRBD1 (6 bases). From germline, CDR1 is SNHLY and CDR2 FYNNEI. The CDR3 loop spans 16 amino acids. Trimming removed 5 bases from V and 1 base from J, with 17 bases in between. The CDR3 DNA is TGTGCCAGCAGTTCGGGGAACAGGGCGCCCCAAGAGACCCAGTACTTC. It specifies CASSSGNRAPQETQYF.

V usage is TRBV18 and J usage is TRBJ2-5, with unresolved D. The germline CDR1 and CDR2 sequences are KGHSH and LQKENI. CDR3 size: 13 residues. V was trimmed by 3 bases and J by 3 bases, leaving 8 bases between them. The CDR3 nucleotides read TGTGCCAGCTCACCTTTGGATGAAGAGACCCAGTACTTC. Protein: CASSPLDEETQYF.

The gene calls are TRBV7-9 and TRBJ2-5; TRBD1 matches at 10 bases. From germline, CDR1 is SEHNR and CDR2 FQNEAQ (reference sequence). V shed 4 bases, J shed 6 bases, and the junction held 11 bases outside the gene matches. This CDR3 comprises 16 residues. Here the CDR3 reads CASSSLMGTGVQTQYF. DNA for the CDR3: TGTGCCAGCAGCTCTCTAATGGGGACAGGGGTTCAGACCCAGTACTTC.

This clonotype was observed many times. The chain is built from TRBV7-8 and TRBJ2-7; 7 bases agree with TRBD1. V trimming: 6 bases; J trimming: 0 bases; junction bases outside the gene matches: 2. Germline V gives CDR1 SGHVS, CDR2 FQNEAQ. This CDR3 spans 13 amino acids. The CDR3 DNA reads TGTGCCAGCAGAACAGGGGTCTCCTACGAGCAGTACTTC. Protein product: CASRTGVSYEQYF. The entire variable domain, with the rest obtained from reference TRBV7-8 and TRBJ2-7, is as follows: GAGVSQSPRYKVAKRGQDVALRCDPISGHVSLFWYQQALGQGPEFLTYFQNEAQLDKSGLPSDRFFAERPEGSVSTLKIQRTQQEDSAVYLCASRTGVSYEQYFGPGTRLTVT.

The sample holds a few counts of this clonotype. The chain carries TRBV9 and TRBJ1-1, with a possible D match to TRBD1 (5 bases). With 3 bases removed from V and 4 bases from J, the gap between germline ends came to 13 bases. This CDR3 spans 14 amino acids. CDR1 and CDR2 (germline): SGDLS, YYNGEE. CDR3 sequence: CASSGSIGGTEAFF. The CDR3, as DNA: TGTGCCAGCAGCGGATCGATCGGGGGCACTGAAGCTTTCTTT.

This clonotype was seen repeatedly, ten times or more. The rearrangement links TRBV18 to TRBJ1-1, with unresolved D. The CDR3 is 14 amino acids. The germline V gene encodes CDR1 KGHSH and CDR2 LQKENI. Between the trimmed V and J ends, which lost 2 bases and 2 bases, there was a span of 9 bases. The CDR3 region has the DNA TGTGCCAGCTCACCAAATCCAGAAAACACTGAAGCTTTCTTT. Translating it yields CASSPNPENTEAFF.

This clonotype showed up just a few times. CDR3 in DNA: TGTGCCAGCAGTGAGACAGCGTCTCGGACAGATACGCAGTATTTT. Translated, it gives CASSETASRTDTQYF. The J gene is TRBJ2-3, the V gene TRBV28; possibly TRBD1 for D (5 bases). Trimming removed 5 bases at V and 3 bases at J, with 15 bases between. The CDR3 has 15 residues. Germline V lookup: CDR1 MDHEN, CDR2 SYDVKM.

This rearrangement joins TRBV5-6 to TRBJ1-1; TRBD1 aligns across 9 bases. This CDR3 region has 14 residues. J was trimmed by 3 bases and V by 3 bases; bases with no gene match: 3. The V gene's germline CDR1 is SGHDT and CDR2 YYEEEE. The CDR3 coding sequence is TGTGCCAGCAGCTCGGACAGGGGCCACACTGAAGCTTTCTTT. Amino acid sequence: CASSSDRGHTEAFF.

Many counts were recorded for this clonotype. The chain is built from TRBV2 and TRBJ2-2; D is perhaps TRBD2 (5 bases). The V gene's germline CDR1 is SNHLY and CDR2 FYNNEI. V was cut by 4 bases and J by 3 bases, with 6 bases left in between. The CDR3 is 13 amino acids. CDR3 DNA sequence: TGTGCCAGCAGTGGGACTTACACCGGGGAGCTGTTTTTT. It yields the protein CASSGTYTGELFF. The whole variable domain, remainder taken from reference TRBV2 and TRBJ2-2, is EPEVTQTPSHQVTQMGQEVILRCVPISNHLYFYWYRQILGQKVEFLVSFYNNEISEKSEIFDDQFSVERPDGSNFTLKIRSTKLEDSAMYFCASSGTYTGELFFGEGSRLTVL.

The chain uses TRBV20-1 and TRBJ2-5; 13 nucleotides match TRBD2. Germline trimming cut 6 bases from V and 4 bases from J; bases unmatched to any gene: 5. This CDR3 has 14 residues. Germline V gene data show CDR1 as DFQATT and CDR2 as SNEGSKA (reference sequence). The CDR3 DNA reads as TGCAGTGCCTCGACTAGCGGGAGGCCAGAGACCCAGTACTTC. Translation: CSASTSGRPETQYF.

In its sample, this clonotype was seen many times. The chain joins TRBV27 to TRBJ1-1; the match to TRBD1 covers 7 bases. Germline V CDR1 and CDR2: MNHEY, SMNVEV (reference sequence). V was pared by 5 bases and J by 4 bases, with 10 bases of the junction left unmatched. The CDR3 consists of 15 residues. The CDR3 here is CASSTRQGPSTEAFF. CDR3 sequence (DNA): TGTGCCAGCAGTACCAGACAGGGCCCCAGCACTGAAGCTTTCTTT.

The chain uses TRBV6-1 and TRBJ2-2; D possibly corresponds to TRBD2 (5 bases). The V gene lost 7 bases and the J gene lost 1 base, with 16 bases spanning the gap. The CDR3 sequence is 16 residues long. The germline CDR1 and CDR2 sequences are MNHNS and SASEGT. This chain's CDR3 is CASIESVALNTGELFF. In DNA form, the CDR3 reads TGTGCCAGCATCGAGTCGGTAGCGCTGAACACCGGGGAGCTGTTTTTT.

In its sample, this clonotype was seen a few times. The chain has TRBV6-1 and TRBJ2-2; D not resolved. The ends were cut back, 7 bases at V and 0 bases at J, with 9 bases in the middle. CDR3 length: 14 amino acids. CDR1 and CDR2 (germline): MNHNS, SASEGT. The DNA of the CDR3 is TGTGCCAGCAACCCAGGAGCGAACACCGGGGAGCTGTTTTTT. Encoded protein: CASNPGANTGELFF.

This clonotype was seen only once. The chain employs TRBV12-3 or TRBV12-4 and TRBJ2-7, with 11 bases identical to TRBD1. This CDR3 region has 15 residues. Germline trimming cut 7 bases from V and 2 bases from J; bases unmatched to any gene: 7. CDR3 sequence reads: CASNAGTGGAYEQYF. The DNA for the CDR3 is TGTGCCAGCAACGCCGGGACAGGGGGGGCCTACGAGCAGTACTTC.

This clonotype was observed a few times. The chain is built from TRBV2 and TRBJ2-1; 11 nucleotides line up with TRBD1. Germline trimming cut 4 bases from V and 7 bases from J; bases unmatched to any gene: 6. The CDR3 length is 15 residues. The germline V gene encodes CDR1 SNHLY and CDR2 FYNNEI. The CDR3 protein is CASSVQGQGENEQFF. CDR3 nucleotides: TGTGCCAGCAGTGTACAGGGACAGGGGGAAAATGAGCAGTTCTTC.

This chain links TRBV14 with TRBJ2-7, with TRBD1 matching 7 bases. There are 15 residues in the CDR3. Germline V lookup: CDR1 SGHDN, CDR2 FVKESK. J lost 5 bases, V lost 3 bases, and 10 bases had no gene match. The DNA of the CDR3 is TGTGCCAGCAGCCAGAACAGGGGCCCTACGCACGAGCAGTACTTC. Its protein product is CASSQNRGPTHEQYF.

The chain recombines TRBV6-1 with TRBJ2-3, with D possibly being TRBD2 (6 bases). The CDR3 is 15 amino acids. V lost 6 bases and J lost 3, with 16 bases in between. Germline V CDR1 and CDR2: MNHNS, SASEGT. CDR3 nucleotide sequence: TGTGCCAGCAGCGAGATAGGTGGGGGGACAGATACGCAGTATTTT. Its translation is CASSEIGGGTDTQYF.

This clonotype was counted at least ten times. The J gene is TRBJ2-5, the V gene TRBV6-1; D may match TRBD1 or TRBD2 (5 bases each). Trimming removed 5 bases at V and 5 bases at J, with 30 bases between. The CDR3 consists of 19 residues. The V gene's germline CDR1 is MNHNS and CDR2 SASEGT. The CDR3 reads CASSRLPKGPGRTVETQYF. CDR3 DNA sequence: TGTGCCAGCAGTCGCCTCCCCAAAGGACCGGGACGGACCGTGGAGACCCAGTACTTC.

Worth noting for this clonotype: A clone one base away is much larger, so this may be a read error. This CDR3 fails to terminate in the conserved phenylalanine or tryptophan, so it likely reflects a read error. V and J are TRBV6-9 and TRBJ2-7; TRBD1 aligns across 9 bases. From germline, CDR1 is MNHGY and CDR2 SVAAGI. V was clipped by 3 bases and J by 0 bases; unmatched bases: 12. CDR3 length: 18 amino acids. CDR3 in DNA: TGTGCCAGCAGTTACGGGACAGGGTGGGCTAGCGACTCCTACGAGCAGTACTCC. Translated, it gives CASSYGTGWASDSYEQYS.

The chain joins TRBV13 to TRBJ1-2; D not resolved. This CDR3 contains 14 residues. The ends were cut back, 5 bases at V and 2 bases at J, with 12 bases in the middle. Germline CDR1 reads PRHDT; CDR2 reads FYEKMQ (reference sequence). The CDR3 DNA reads as TGTGCCAGCAGCAGAAAGACGGAAAACTATGGCTACACCTTC. Translation: CASSRKTENYGYTF.

As to this clonotype: A much more abundant neighbour one base away suggests this may be a read error. This sequence joins TRBV28 and TRBJ1-1; 11 bases map to TRBD1. The CDR3 contains 15 residues. CDR1 MDHEN and CDR2 SYDVKM come from the germline V gene. The CDR3 nucleotides are TGTACCAGCAGCAATTCTCCGTGGGACAGGGGGAAAGCTTTCTTT. It codes for CTSSNSPWDRGKAFF.

At least ten counts were recorded for this clonotype. The rearrangement links TRBV28 to TRBJ1-2; 8 bases are shared with TRBD1. Germline lookup yields CDR1 MDHEN and CDR2 SYDVKM. V trimming: 5 bases; J trimming: 3 bases; junction bases outside the gene matches: 8. The CDR3 extends over 15 amino acids. The CDR3 nucleotides are TGTGCCAGCAGTCTAGCGAACAGGGGGGACTATGGCTACACCTTC. Translated, it gives CASSLANRGDYGYTF.